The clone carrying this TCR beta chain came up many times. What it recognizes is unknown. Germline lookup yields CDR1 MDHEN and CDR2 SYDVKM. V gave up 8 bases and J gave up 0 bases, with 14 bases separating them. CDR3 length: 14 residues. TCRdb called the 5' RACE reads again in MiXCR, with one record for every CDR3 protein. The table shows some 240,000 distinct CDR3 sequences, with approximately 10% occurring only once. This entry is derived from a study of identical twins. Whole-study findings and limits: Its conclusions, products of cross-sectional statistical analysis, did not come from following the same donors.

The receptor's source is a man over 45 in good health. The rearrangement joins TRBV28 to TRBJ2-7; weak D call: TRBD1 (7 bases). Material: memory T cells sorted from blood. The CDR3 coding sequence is TGTGCCAGCGGATACAGGGGAGGCTCCTACGAGCAGTACTTC. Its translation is CASGYRGGSYEQYF.